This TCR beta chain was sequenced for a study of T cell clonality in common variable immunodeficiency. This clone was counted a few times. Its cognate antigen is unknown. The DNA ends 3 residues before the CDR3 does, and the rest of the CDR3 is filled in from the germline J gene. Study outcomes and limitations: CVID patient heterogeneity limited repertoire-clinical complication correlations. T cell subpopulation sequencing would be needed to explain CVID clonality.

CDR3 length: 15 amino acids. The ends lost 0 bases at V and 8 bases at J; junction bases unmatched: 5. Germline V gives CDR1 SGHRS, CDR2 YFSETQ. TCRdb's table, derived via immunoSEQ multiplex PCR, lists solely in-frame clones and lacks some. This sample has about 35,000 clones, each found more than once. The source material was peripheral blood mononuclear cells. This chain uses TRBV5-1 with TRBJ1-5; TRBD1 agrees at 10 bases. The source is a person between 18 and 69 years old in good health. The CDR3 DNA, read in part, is TGCGCCAGCAGCTTGGCCGGGACAGGGGAAGAGCCC. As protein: CASSLAGTGEEP. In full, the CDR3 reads CASSLAGTGEEPQHF.